The 20 T cell receptor beta chains in this list originate from one sample, sequenced in a study of cytomegalovirus exposure and HLA in healthy donors. Profiling relied on immunoSEQ multiplex PCR, and the TCRdb table lists in-frame clones only, not all of them. The sample has 150,000 to 200,000 clones; 81% are singletons. The sample comprised PBMCs. The receptors were gathered from a woman between 25 and 40 years old in good health and CMV-seronegative.

This clone was seen more than once but under ten times. This rearrangement joins TRBV2 to TRBJ2-3; TRBD1 is a possible D gene (6 bases). The CDR3 runs 15 residues. V dropped 7 bases and J dropped 3 bases, with 17 bases sitting between them. Germline loops: CDR1 SNHLY, CDR2 FYNNEI. The CDR3 reads CASNRDLLRTDTQYF. As DNA, the CDR3 is TGTGCCAGCAACAGGGACCTTCTACGGACAGATACGCAGTATTTT.

The chain links TRBV18 to TRBJ1-1, with a possible D match to TRBD1 (5 bases). The V gene's germline CDR1 is KGHSH and CDR2 LQKENI. The CDR3 extends over 16 amino acids. The V and J ends lost 2 bases and 8 bases respectively, with 21 bases between them. The CDR3 spells CASSPIFASDRYEAFF. The CDR3 coding sequence is TGTGCCAGCTCACCAATTTTTGCCTCAGACAGATACGAAGCTTTCTTT. Together with reference TRBV18 and TRBJ1-1, the CDR3 gives the full variable domain: NAGVMQNPRHLVRRRGQEARLRCSPMKGHSHVYWYRQLPEEGLKFMVYLQKENIIDESGMPKERFSAEFPKEGPSILRIQQVVRGDSAAYFCASSPIFASDRYEAFFGQGTRLTVV.

The chain employs TRBV5-6 and TRBJ1-2; 9 nucleotides agree with TRBD1. Germline-derived CDR1 and CDR2 are SGHDT and YYEEEE. CDR3 length: 14 amino acids. Unmatched junction bases numbered 5, after V lost 2 bases and J lost 6 bases. This chain's CDR3 is CASSLLDRGNGYTF. DNA for the CDR3: TGTGCCAGCAGCTTACTCGACAGGGGGAATGGCTACACCTTC. Full variable domain (outside the CDR3, taken from reference TRBV5-6 and TRBJ1-2): DAGVTQSPTHLIKTRGQQVTLRCSPKSGHDTVSWYQQALGQGPQFIFQYYEEEERQRGNFPDRFSGHQFPNYSSELNVNALLLGDSALYLCASSLLDRGNGYTFGSGTRLTVV.

This chain links TRBV11-2 with TRBJ1-6; the match to TRBD1 covers 10 bases. The CDR3 sequence is 14 residues long. From germline, CDR1 is SGHAT and CDR2 FQNNGV. J lost 9 bases, V lost 7 bases, and 6 bases had no gene match. As DNA, the CDR3 is TGTGCCAGCAATAGGGACAGGGGAAGTTCACCCCTCCACTTT. Protein sequence: CASNRDRGSSPLHF.

The rearrangement joins TRBV28 to TRBJ2-7; 7 bases fit TRBD1. Germline CDR1 is MDHEN and CDR2 is SYDVKM. V lost 4 bases to trimming and J lost 1 base; unmatched junction nucleotides: 4. The CDR3 consists of 14 residues. CDR3 bases: TGTGCCAGCAGTTCACCGGACAGGTCCTACGAGCAGTACTTC. Protein product: CASSSPDRSYEQYF.

The CDR3 sequence: CASSLVAGAANEKLFF. The CDR3 nucleotides read TGCGCCAGCAGCTTGGTAGCGGGAGCCGCTAATGAAAAACTGTTTTTT. The chain carries TRBV5-1 and TRBJ1-4; D not certain. The CDR3 covers 16 residues. Per the germline V gene, CDR1 is SGHRS and CDR2 is YFSETQ. The V gene lost 0 bases and the J gene lost 3 bases, with 12 bases spanning the gap.

In nucleotides, the CDR3 is TGCGCCAGCAGCTCCGGGACAGGGGAAGAGACCCAGTACTTC. Its translation is CASSSGTGEETQYF. The rearrangement links TRBV5-1 to TRBJ2-5; 10 bases fit TRBD1. The CDR3 length is 14 residues. The trim removed 3 bases at V and 3 bases at J, leaving 2 bases unmatched. CDR1 is SGHRS, CDR2 YFSETQ, per germline. Filled out from reference TRBV5-1 and TRBJ2-5, the complete variable domain reads KAGVTQTPRYLIKTRGQQVTLSCSPISGHRSVSWYQQTPGQGLQFLFEYFSETQRNKGNFPGRFSGRQFSNSRSEMNVSTLELGDSALYLCASSSGTGEETQYFGPGTRLLVL.

This clone was counted between two and nine times. The chain has TRBV5-6 and TRBJ2-1; D gene uncertain. Germline assignment: CDR1 SGHDT and CDR2 YYEEEE. CDR3 length: 13 amino acids. V gave up 2 bases and J gave up 9 bases, with 12 bases separating them. CDR3 amino acids: CASSFSNVGEQFF. In DNA, the CDR3 is TGTGCCAGCAGCTTTAGTAACGTCGGTGAGCAGTTCTTC.

V usage is TRBV28 and J usage is TRBJ2-7, with 7 nucleotides matching TRBD2. The CDR3 runs 15 residues. Germline V gives CDR1 MDHEN, CDR2 SYDVKM. The V segment lost 4 bases and the J segment 3 bases; nucleotides outside the gene matches: 9. DNA for the CDR3: TGTGCCAGCAGTTCCCACGCCGGGGGGAACTACGAGCAGTACTTC. Translating it yields CASSSHAGGNYEQYF.

This clone was picked up one time. The chain recombines TRBV4-1 with TRBJ2-2; D not resolved. In germline, CDR1 is MGHRA, CDR2 YSYEKL. This CDR3 is built from 17 residues. V was pared by 4 bases and J by 4 bases, with 19 bases between. The CDR3 spells CASSPRSPFPTTGELFF. In nucleotides, the CDR3 is TGCGCCAGCAGCCCGAGGAGCCCTTTTCCCACCACCGGGGAGCTGTTTTTT.

V and J are TRBV29-1 and TRBJ2-4; D is possibly TRBD1 (5 bases). V lost 4 bases and J 0 bases, leaving 10 bases between the germline ends. CDR3 length: 14 residues. CDR1 and CDR2 from the germline V gene are SQVTM and ANQGSEA. The CDR3 reads CSVGQGTAKNIQYF. In DNA form, the CDR3 reads TGCAGCGTTGGGCAGGGAACAGCCAAAAACATTCAGTACTTC.

This clone came up once. This chain uses TRBV11-2 with TRBJ2-7; the match to TRBD1 covers 7 bases. The CDR3 consists of 19 residues. Germline CDR1 is SGHAT and CDR2 is FQNNGV. V gave up 2 bases and J gave up 1 base; unmatched junction bases: 17. CDR3 sequence reads: CASSLRTGRKLLGSYEQYF. The CDR3 DNA is TGTGCCAGCAGCTTACGGACAGGACGGAAGCTTTTGGGATCCTACGAGCAGTACTTC.

The chain joins TRBV29-1 to TRBJ2-7; D is possibly TRBD2 (6 bases). This CDR3 contains 15 residues. CDR1 is SQVTM and CDR2 is ANQGSEA in the germline V gene. Trimming removed 4 bases from V and 5 bases from J, with 21 bases in between. CDR3 loop: CSVVGAEGKRDEQYF. CDR3 DNA: TGCAGCGTTGTTGGGGCGGAGGGAAAGAGGGACGAGCAGTACTTC.

The chain couples TRBV7-9 to TRBJ1-1, with D uncertain. This CDR3 is built from 13 residues. Trimming pared 3 bases from V and 1 base from J, leaving 6 bases between. CDR1 and CDR2 (germline): SEHNR, FQNEAQ (reference sequence). The DNA of the CDR3 is TGTGCCAGCAGCTTTTCCAAGAACACTGAAGCTTTCTTT. It codes for CASSFSKNTEAFF. The variable domain in full, with the rest retrieved from reference TRBV7-9 and TRBJ1-1, is DTGVSQNPRHKITKRGQNVTFRCDPISEHNRLYWYRQTLGQGPEFLTYFQNEAQLEKSRLLSDRFSAERPKGSFSTLEIQRTEQGDSAMYLCASSFSKNTEAFFGQGTRLTVV.

The V and J genes are TRBV6-5 and TRBJ1-2, with 9 bases identical to TRBD1. The CDR3 has 13 residues. V shed 5 bases, J shed 8 bases, and the junction held 6 bases outside the gene matches. Germline V gene data show CDR1 as MNHEY and CDR2 as SVGAGI. CDR3 sequence reads: CASSTGQGWGYTF. CDR3 bases: TGTGCCAGCAGTACCGGACAGGGGTGGGGCTACACCTTC.

The V call is TRBV10-2, the J call TRBJ2-7; D gene uncertain. The CDR3 runs to 14 residues. The germline CDR1 and CDR2 sequences are WSHSY and SAAADI. V lost 3 bases and J 2 bases, leaving 11 bases between the germline ends. The CDR3 nucleotides read TGCGCCAGCAGTGAAGCGAGAGCTCCCTACGAGCAGTACTTC. Protein: CASSEARAPYEQYF.

V gene TRBV5-4 combines with J gene TRBJ2-1; 10 bases are a match to TRBD2. V was pared by 4 bases and J by 9 bases, with 7 bases of the junction left unmatched. The CDR3 is made up of 14 amino acids. From germline, CDR1 is SGHNT and CDR2 YYREEE (reference sequence). CDR3 region: CASSPGLAYAEQFF. DNA for the CDR3: TGTGCCAGCAGCCCGGGACTAGCGTATGCTGAGCAGTTCTTC.

The CDR3: CASSLVAGGLADTQYF. Written as DNA, the CDR3 is TGCGCCAGCAGCTTGGTAGCGGGAGGTCTCGCAGATACGCAGTATTTT. The rearrangement links TRBV5-1 to TRBJ2-3, with TRBD2 matching 10 bases. This CDR3 comprises 16 residues. V was pared by 0 bases and J by 4 bases, with 5 bases of the junction left unmatched. The V gene's germline CDR1 is SGHRS and CDR2 YFSETQ.

V and J are TRBV6-6 and TRBJ2-2; no definite D call. CDR1 MNHNY and CDR2 SVGAGI come from the germline V gene (reference sequence). Trimming cost V 4 bases and J 4 bases, with 13 bases left between them. The CDR3 is 15 residues long. As DNA, the CDR3 is TGTGCCAGCAGTTCCAGCCTTCGGGTCACCGGGGAGCTGTTTTTT. Translated: CASSSSLRVTGELFF.

V is TRBV5-1 and J is TRBJ2-6; TRBD2 matches 8 bases. Germline lookup yields CDR1 SGHRS and CDR2 YFSETQ. The CDR3 runs to 15 residues. Losses at the gene ends were 4 bases for V and 3 bases for J; bases not matched to a gene: 3. CDR3: CASSDSGGGANVLTF. CDR3 in DNA: TGCGCCAGCAGCGACAGCGGGGGTGGGGCCAACGTCCTGACTTTC.